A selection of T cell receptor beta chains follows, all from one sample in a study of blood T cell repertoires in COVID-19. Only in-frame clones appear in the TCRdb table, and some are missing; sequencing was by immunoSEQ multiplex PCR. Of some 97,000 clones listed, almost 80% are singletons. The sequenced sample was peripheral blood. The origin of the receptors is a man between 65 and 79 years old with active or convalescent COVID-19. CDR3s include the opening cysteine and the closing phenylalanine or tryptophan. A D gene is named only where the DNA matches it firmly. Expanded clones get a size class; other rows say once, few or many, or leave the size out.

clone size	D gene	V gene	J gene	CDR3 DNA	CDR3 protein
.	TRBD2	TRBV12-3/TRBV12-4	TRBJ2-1	TGTGCCAGCAGTACCCGACTAGCGGAGGAGCAGTTCTTC	CASSTRLAEEQFF
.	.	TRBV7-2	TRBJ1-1	TGTGCCAGCAGCTTACAAACAGGGAGGAACACTGAAGCTTTCTTT	CASSLQTGRNTEAFF
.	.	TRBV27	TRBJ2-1	TGTGCCAGCAGTTTATTCTGGGAGCCCAATGAGCAGTTCTTC	CASSLFWEPNEQFF
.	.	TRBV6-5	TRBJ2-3	TGTGCCAGCACAGACTCAAGCACAGATACGCAGTATTTT	CASTDSSTDTQYF
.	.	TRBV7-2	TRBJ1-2	TGTGCCAGCAGGCCGCGGGGAGCCAACTATGGCTACACCTTC	CASRPRGANYGYTF
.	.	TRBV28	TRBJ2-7	TGTGCCAGCAGGTACAGGAGCGAGCAGTACTTC	CASRYRSEQYF
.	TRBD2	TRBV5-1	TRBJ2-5	TGCGCCAGCAGCTTGGCCGGAAGCGGGACCGGAGAGACCCAGTACTTC	CASSLAGSGTGETQYF
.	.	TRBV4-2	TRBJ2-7	TGTGCCAGCAGCCAAGGGGAGGTGGGGGGAGAACCCTACGAGCAGTACTTC	CASSQGEVGGEPYEQYF
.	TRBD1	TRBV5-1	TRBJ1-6	TGCGCCAGCAGCAACTCCGGGACAGAGAATTCACCCCTCCACTTT	CASSNSGTENSPLHF
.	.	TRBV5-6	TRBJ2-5	TGTGCCAGCAGCCCTCAACAGGAGATACAAGAGACCCAGTACTTC	CASSPQQEIQETQYF
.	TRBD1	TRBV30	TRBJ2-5	TGTGCCTGGAGCACAGGGGGAAAGAGGGAGACCCAGTACTTC	CAWSTGGKRETQYF
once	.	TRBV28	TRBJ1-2	TGTGCCAGCCGTCTTAACTATGGCTACACCTTC	CASRLNYGYTF
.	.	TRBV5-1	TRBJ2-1	TGCGCCAGCAGCTTGGGTGGGGGGACGTCTGAGCAGTTCTTC	CASSLGGGTSEQFF
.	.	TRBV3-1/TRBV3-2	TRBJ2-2	TGTGCCAGCAGCCAATCACGGTCATCCGGGGAGCTGTTTTTT	CASSQSRSSGELFF
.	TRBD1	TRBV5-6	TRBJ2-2	TGTGCCAGCAGCATTCTGGGACAGGGAAGAGCCGGGGAGCTGTTTTTT	CASSILGQGRAGELFF
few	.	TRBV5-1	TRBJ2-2	TGCGCCAGCACAAGGCAGGGGTCGGACACCGGGGAGCTGTTTTTT	CASTRQGSDTGELFF
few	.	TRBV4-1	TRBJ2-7	TGCGCCAGCAGCCAAGTACAGGGATCGTGGGGCCTCTCTTACGAGCAGTACTTC	CASSQVQGSWGLSYEQYF
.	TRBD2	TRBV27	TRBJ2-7	TGTGCCAGTTGGGAGCGGGGCCCTAACTACGAGCAGTACTTC	CASWERGPNYEQYF
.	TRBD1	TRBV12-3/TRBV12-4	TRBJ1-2	TGTGCCAGCAATACAGGGGGCTACGGCTACACCTTC	CASNTGGYGYTF
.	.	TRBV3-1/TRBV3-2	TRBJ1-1	TGTGCCAGCAGCTCCGTCCGGGGGACTGAAGCTTTCTTT	CASSSVRGTEAFF
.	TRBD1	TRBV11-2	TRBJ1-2	TGTGCCAGCAGGCGGACAGGCCCTAACTATGGCTACACCTTC	CASRRTGPNYGYTF
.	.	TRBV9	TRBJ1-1	TGTGCCAGCAGCGTAGGTCAGAAGAACACTGAAGCTTTCTTT	CASSVGQKNTEAFF
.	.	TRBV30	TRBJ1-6	TGTGCCGGCAGACTCCTCGGGAATTCACCCCTCCACTTT	CAGRLLGNSPLHF
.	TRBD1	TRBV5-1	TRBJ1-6	TGCGCCAGCAGTGTGACAGGGAGCTCCTATAATTCACCCCTCCACTTT	CASSVTGSSYNSPLHF
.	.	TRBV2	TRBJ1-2	TGTGCCAGCTTGAGGACGGGAGTAGAGGGCTACACCTTC	CASLRTGVEGYTF
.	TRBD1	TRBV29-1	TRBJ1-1	TGCAGCGTCTACAGGGGCTCCCAGACTGAAGCTTTCTTT	CSVYRGSQTEAFF
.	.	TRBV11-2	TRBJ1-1	TGTGCCAGCAGCTTAGGGGGCATGGGCACTGAAGCTTTCTTT	CASSLGGMGTEAFF
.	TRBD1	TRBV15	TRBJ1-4	TGTGCCACCAGCATACAGGGGATGGGCGAAAAACTGTTTTTT	CATSIQGMGEKLFF
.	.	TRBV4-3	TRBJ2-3	TGCGCCAGCAGCCAAGATTATAGCGGCCTCACAGATACGCAGTATTTT	CASSQDYSGLTDTQYF
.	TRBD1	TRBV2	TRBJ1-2	TGTGCCAGCAGCATCCGGGACAGCGGAGGCTACACCTTC	CASSIRDSGGYTF
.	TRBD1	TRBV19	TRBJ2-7	TGTGCCAGTAGTTTGAGGACAGGATCATACGAGCAGTACTTC	CASSLRTGSYEQYF
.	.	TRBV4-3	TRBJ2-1	TGCGCCAGCAGCCTCCTGCCCACAGCGGTAAATAACTACAATGAGCAGTTCTTC	CASSLLPTAVNNYNEQFF
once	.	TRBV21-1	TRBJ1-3	TGTGCCAGCAGCATCGACAGGGGGCGCCTCTTCTCTGGAAACACCATATATTTT	CASSIDRGRLFSGNTIYF
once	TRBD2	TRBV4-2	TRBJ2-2	TGTGCCAGCAGCCAAGGACTAGCGGGGGACACCGGGGAGCTGTTTTTT	CASSQGLAGDTGELFF
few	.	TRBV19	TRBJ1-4	TGTGCCAGTAGTATAAGCAGGGAAGAAAAACTGTTTTTT	CASSISREEKLFF
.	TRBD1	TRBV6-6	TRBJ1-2	TGTGCCAGCAGTTATGAACAAGGGACAGGGGCGCAAGGCTACACCTTC	CASSYEQGTGAQGYTF
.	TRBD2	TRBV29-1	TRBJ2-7	TGCAGCACGAGGACTAGCGGAAACTCCTACGAGCAGTACTTC	CSTRTSGNSYEQYF
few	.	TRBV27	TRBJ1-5	TGTGCCAGCAGTTTTGGAGGGATTAGCAATCAGCCCCAGCATTTT	CASSFGGISNQPQHF
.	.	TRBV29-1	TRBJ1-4	TGCAGCGTTGAAGATGGCCAGGCCCCGGTTGGTGAAAAACTGTTTTTT	CSVEDGQAPVGEKLFF
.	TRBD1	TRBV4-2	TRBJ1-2	TGTGCCAGCAGCCAAGACCGGACAGGGGATGGCTACACCTTC	CASSQDRTGDGYTF
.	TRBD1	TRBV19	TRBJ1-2	TGTGCCAGTAGTATCCCGCAGGGGGACTATGGCTACACCTTC	CASSIPQGDYGYTF
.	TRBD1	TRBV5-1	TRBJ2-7	TGCGCCAGCAGCTTTTCACAGGGGGCCCTAAACTCCTACGAGCAGTACTTC	CASSFSQGALNSYEQYF
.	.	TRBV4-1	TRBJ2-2	TGCGCCAGCAGCCTGGGTGTTGAGCGGTTCACCGGGGAGCTGTTTTTT	CASSLGVERFTGELFF
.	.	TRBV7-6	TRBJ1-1	TGTGCCAGCAGCCCCCAGGCGGACAGCTTGAACACTGAAGCTTTCTTT	CASSPQADSLNTEAFF
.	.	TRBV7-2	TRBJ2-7	TGTGCCAGCAGACTGTCAGACAGCGAGCAGTACTTC	CASRLSDSEQYF
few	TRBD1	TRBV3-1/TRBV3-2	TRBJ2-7	TGTGCCAGCAGTTCTAGGGGGCGACTGGGCGAGCAGTACTTC	CASSSRGRLGEQYF
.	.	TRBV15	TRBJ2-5	TGTGCCACCAGCAGAGAACAGGGTCTGGGAGAGACCCAGTACTTC	CATSREQGLGETQYF
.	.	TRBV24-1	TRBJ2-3	TGTGCCACCAGTCGACATTCGGACACAGATACGCAGTATTTT	CATSRHSDTDTQYF
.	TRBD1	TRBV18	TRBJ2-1	TGTGCCAGCTCACCAAGGTGGGGACAGGGTAATGAGCAGTTCTTC	CASSPRWGQGNEQFF
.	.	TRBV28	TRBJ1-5	TGTGCCAGCAGCCCGAGGAGGGGTTATCAGCCCCAGCATTTT	CASSPRRGYQPQHF
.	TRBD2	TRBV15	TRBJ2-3	TGTGCCACCAGCTGGCGGGAGGGCCTAGATACGCAGTATTTT	CATSWREGLDTQYF
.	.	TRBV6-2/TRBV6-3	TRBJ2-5	TGTGCCAGCAGTTACAAACCAGACGTTGACTGGCTGGAGACCCAGTACTTC	CASSYKPDVDWLETQYF
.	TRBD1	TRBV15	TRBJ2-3	TGTGCCACCAGCACTAACAGGGGGTACACAGATACGCAGTATTTT	CATSTNRGYTDTQYF
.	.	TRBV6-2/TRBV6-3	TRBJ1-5	TGTGCCAGCAGTTCCAGACTGGCCCTTAATCAGCCCCAGCATTTT	CASSSRLALNQPQHF
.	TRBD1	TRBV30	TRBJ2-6	TGTGCCTGGCATGGTAGGGACAGGGGGATAGCTGGGGCCAACGTCCTGACTTTC	CAWHGRDRGIAGANVLTF
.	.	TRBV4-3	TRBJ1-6	TGCGCCAGCAGCCAAGTCAGGCCTTCCCTTTCTTATAATTCACCCCTCCACTTT	CASSQVRPSLSYNSPLHF
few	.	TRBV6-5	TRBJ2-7	TGTGCCAGCAGACCGCAGGGTTCCTACGAGCAGTACTTC	CASRPQGSYEQYF